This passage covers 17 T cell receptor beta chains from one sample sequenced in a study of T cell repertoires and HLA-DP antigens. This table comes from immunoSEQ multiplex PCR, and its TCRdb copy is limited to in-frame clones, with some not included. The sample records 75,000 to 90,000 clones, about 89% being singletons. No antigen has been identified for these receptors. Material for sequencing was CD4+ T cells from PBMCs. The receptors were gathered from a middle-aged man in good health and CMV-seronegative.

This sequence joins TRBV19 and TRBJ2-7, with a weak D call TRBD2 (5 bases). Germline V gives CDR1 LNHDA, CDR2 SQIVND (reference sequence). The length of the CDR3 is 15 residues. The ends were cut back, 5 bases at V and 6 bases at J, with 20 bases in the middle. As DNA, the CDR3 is TGTGCCAGTAGTGGCCGAACTACCGCGGGCTCCGAGCAGTACTTC. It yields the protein CASSGRTTAGSEQYF.

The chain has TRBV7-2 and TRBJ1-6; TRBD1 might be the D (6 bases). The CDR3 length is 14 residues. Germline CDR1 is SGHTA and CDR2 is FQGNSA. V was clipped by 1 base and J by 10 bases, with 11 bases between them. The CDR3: CASSLVGQLSPLHF. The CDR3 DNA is TGTGCCAGCAGCTTAGTAGGACAGTTATCACCCCTCCACTTT.

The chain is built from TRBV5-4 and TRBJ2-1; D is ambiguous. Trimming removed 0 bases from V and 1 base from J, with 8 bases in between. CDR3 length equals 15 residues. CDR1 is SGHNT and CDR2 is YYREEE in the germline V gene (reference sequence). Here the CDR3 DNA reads TGTGCCAGCAGCTTGGTCCGGCAGTCCTACAATGAGCAGTTCTTC. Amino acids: CASSLVRQSYNEQFF.

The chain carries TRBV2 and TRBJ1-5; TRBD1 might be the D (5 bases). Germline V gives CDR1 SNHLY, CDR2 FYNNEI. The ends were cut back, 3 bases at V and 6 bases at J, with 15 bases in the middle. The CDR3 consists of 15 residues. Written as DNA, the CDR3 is TGTGCCAGCAGTGAGATAAGGGGCGGAAGTCAGCCCCAGCATTTT. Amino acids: CASSEIRGGSQPQHF.

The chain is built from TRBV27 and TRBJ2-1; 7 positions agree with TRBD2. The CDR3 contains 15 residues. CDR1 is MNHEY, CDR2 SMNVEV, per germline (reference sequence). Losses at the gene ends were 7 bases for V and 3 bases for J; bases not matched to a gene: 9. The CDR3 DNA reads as TGTGCCAGCACCCTGTTTGGGGGGGACTACAATGAGCAGTTCTTC. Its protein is CASTLFGGDYNEQFF.

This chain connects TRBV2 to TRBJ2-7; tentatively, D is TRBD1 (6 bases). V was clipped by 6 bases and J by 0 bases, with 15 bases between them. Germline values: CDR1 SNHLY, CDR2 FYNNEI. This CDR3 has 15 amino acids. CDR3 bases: TGTGCCAGCAGGGTACAGGGTGGGGCCTCCTACGAGCAGTACTTC. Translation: CASRVQGGASYEQYF.

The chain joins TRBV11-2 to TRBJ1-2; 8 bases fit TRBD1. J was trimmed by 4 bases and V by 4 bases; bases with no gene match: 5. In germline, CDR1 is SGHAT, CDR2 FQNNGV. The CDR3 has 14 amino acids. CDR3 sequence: CASSSTGVGYGYTF. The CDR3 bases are TGTGCCAGCAGCTCGACAGGGGTTGGCTATGGCTACACCTTC.

The CDR3 here is CASRAFGTGGDGYTF. The DNA for the CDR3 is TGTGCCAGCAGAGCTTTTGGGACAGGGGGAGATGGCTACACCTTC. J is TRBJ1-2 and V is TRBV2, with 11 bases that match TRBD1. The V and J ends lost 6 bases and 6 bases, in that order; junction bases with no gene match: 9. CDR1 is SNHLY and CDR2 is FYNNEI in the germline V gene. The CDR3 has 15 residues.

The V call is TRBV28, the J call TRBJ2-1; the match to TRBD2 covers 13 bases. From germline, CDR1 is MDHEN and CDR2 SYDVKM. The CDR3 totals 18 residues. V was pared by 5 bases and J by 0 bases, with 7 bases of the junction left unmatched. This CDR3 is CASSHTSGRAGSYNEQFF. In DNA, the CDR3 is TGTGCCAGCAGTCATACTAGCGGGAGGGCCGGCTCCTACAATGAGCAGTTCTTC.

The CDR3 DNA reads TGTGCTAGTGGTTTAGAAAGGTATCAGCCCCAGCATTTT. It codes for CASGLERYQPQHF. The J gene is TRBJ1-5, the V gene TRBV12-5; unclear D gene. Deletions cut 3 bases from V and 5 bases from J, with 8 bases between. Germline values: CDR1 LGHNT, CDR2 FRNRAP. The CDR3 totals 13 residues.

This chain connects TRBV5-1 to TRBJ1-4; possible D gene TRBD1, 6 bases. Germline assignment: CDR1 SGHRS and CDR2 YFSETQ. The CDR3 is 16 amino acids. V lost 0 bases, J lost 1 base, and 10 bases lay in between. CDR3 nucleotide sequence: TGCGCCAGCAGCTTGGGCACAGGGCTAACTAATGAAAAACTGTTTTTT. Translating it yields CASSLGTGLTNEKLFF.

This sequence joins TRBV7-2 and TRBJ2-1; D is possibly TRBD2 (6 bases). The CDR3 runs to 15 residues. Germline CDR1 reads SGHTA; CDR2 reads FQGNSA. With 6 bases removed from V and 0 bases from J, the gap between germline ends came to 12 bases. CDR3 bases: TGTGCCAGCAGGGAGGGCTGGGGCTCCTACAATGAGCAGTTCTTC. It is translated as CASREGWGSYNEQFF.

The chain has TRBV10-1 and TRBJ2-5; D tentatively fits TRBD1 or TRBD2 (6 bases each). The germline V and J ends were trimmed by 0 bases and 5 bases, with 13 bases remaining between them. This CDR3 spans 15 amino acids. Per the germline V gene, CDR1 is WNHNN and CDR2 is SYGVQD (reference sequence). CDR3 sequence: CASSESEGGLETQYF. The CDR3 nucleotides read TGCGCCAGCAGTGAGTCGGAGGGGGGATTGGAGACCCAGTACTTC.

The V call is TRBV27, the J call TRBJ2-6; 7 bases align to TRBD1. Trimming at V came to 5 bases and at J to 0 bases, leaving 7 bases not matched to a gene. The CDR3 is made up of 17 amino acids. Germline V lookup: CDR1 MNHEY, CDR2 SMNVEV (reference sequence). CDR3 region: CASSLTGFRSGANVLTF. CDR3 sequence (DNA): TGTGCCAGCAGTCTGACAGGGTTTCGCTCTGGGGCCAACGTCCTGACTTTC.

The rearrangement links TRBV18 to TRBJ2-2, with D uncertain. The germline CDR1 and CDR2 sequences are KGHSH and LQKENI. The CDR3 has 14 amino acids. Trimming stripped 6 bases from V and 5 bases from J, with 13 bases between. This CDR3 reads CASSYRGITGELFF. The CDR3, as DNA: TGTGCCAGCTCGTACAGAGGAATTACCGGGGAGCTGTTTTTT. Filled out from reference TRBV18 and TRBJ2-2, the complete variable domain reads NAGVMQNPRHLVRRRGQEARLRCSPMKGHSHVYWYRQLPEEGLKFMVYLQKENIIDESGMPKERFSAEFPKEGPSILRIQQVVRGDSAAYFCASSYRGITGELFFGEGSRLTVL.

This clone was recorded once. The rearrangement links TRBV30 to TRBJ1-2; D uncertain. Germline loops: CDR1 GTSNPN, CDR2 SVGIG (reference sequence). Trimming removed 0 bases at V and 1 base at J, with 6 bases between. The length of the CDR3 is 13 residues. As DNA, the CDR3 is TGTGCCTGGAGTGTCCGTAATAACTATGGCTACACCTTC. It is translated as CAWSVRNNYGYTF.

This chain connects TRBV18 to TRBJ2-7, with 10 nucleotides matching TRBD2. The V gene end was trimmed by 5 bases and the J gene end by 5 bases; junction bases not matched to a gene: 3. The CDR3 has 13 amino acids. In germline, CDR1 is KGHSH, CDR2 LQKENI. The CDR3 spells CASSGAGGNEQYF. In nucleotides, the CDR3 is TGTGCCAGCTCAGGAGCGGGGGGGAACGAGCAGTACTTC.